This TCR beta chain was obtained from a study of blood T cell repertoires in COVID-19. The V gene's germline CDR1 is SGHTA and CDR2 FQGTGA. This CDR3 comprises 13 residues. Trimming shortened V by 5 bases and J by 3 bases, and 10 bases separated the two germline ends. Sequencing was performed with immunoSEQ multiplex PCR; in TCRdb, only in-frame clones are kept and a portion is missing. The sample records about 100,000 clones, around four fifths being singletons. The clonotype originates from a man aged 50 to 59 with active or convalescent COVID-19. The sample consisted of peripheral blood. The rearrangement links TRBV7-3 to TRBJ2-5; tentative D call: TRBD1 (6 bases). The CDR3 sequence is CASSPTGEETQYF. In nucleotides, the CDR3 is TGTGCCAGCAGCCCGACAGGCGAAGAGACCCAGTACTTC.